These 10 T cell receptor beta chains share one sample of origin, sequenced in a study of T cell responses to AZD1222 COVID-19 vaccine. TCRdb's copy holds only in-frame clones and misses some; the assay was immunoSEQ multiplex PCR. The sample contains about 170,000 clones, roughly 92% of which appear only once. The sequencing used peripheral blood, collected on day 0 of AZD1222 vaccination. These receptors were obtained from an adult in good health.

The table lists this clone with a count of one. V gene TRBV9 combines with J gene TRBJ2-2; TRBD1 is a possible D gene (6 bases). The V gene lost 2 bases and the J gene lost 2 bases, with 13 bases spanning the gap. Germline values: CDR1 SGDLS, CDR2 YYNGEE. This CDR3 has 16 amino acids. The CDR3 here is CASSVRGLENTGELFF. CDR3 in DNA: TGTGCCAGCAGCGTCAGGGGCCTGGAAAACACCGGGGAGCTGTTTTTT.

The chain links TRBV10-1 to TRBJ2-2; D is ambiguous. V gave up 0 bases and J gave up 0 bases, with 8 bases separating them. CDR1 and CDR2 (germline): WNHNN, SYGVQD (reference sequence). The CDR3 runs to 16 residues. DNA of the CDR3: TGCGCCAGCAGTGAGTCGTTGGACCCGAACACCGGGGAGCTGTTTTTT. Translated: CASSESLDPNTGELFF.

The gene calls are TRBV14 and TRBJ2-7; 7 positions agree with TRBD1. Germline values: CDR1 SGHDN, CDR2 FVKESK. CDR3 size: 15 residues. V lost 6 bases to trimming and J lost 0 bases; unmatched junction nucleotides: 8. The CDR3 nucleotides read TGTGCCAGCAGTCCCCCGGGACAGATCTCCTACGAGCAGTACTTC. It translates to CASSPPGQISYEQYF. Supplemented by reference TRBV14 and TRBJ2-7, the full variable domain reads EAGVTQFPSHSVIEKGQTVTLRCDPISGHDNLYWYRRVMGKEIKFLLHFVKESKQDESGMPNNRFLAERTGGTYSTLKVQPAELEDSGVYFCASSPPGQISYEQYFGPGTRLTVT.

The chain combines TRBV10-3 with TRBJ2-7; D not certain. The V gene's germline CDR1 is ENHRY and CDR2 SYGVKD. The CDR3 has 12 residues. V gave up 8 bases and J gave up 0 bases, with 8 bases separating them. CDR3 residues: CAIWAGSYEQYF. CDR3 sequence (DNA): TGTGCCATCTGGGCAGGCTCCTACGAGCAGTACTTC.

J is TRBJ1-1 and V is TRBV6-5; 9 positions match TRBD1. The CDR3 is 15 amino acids. The junction had 8 bases not matched to a gene; V was cut back by 4 bases and J by 5 bases. Germline V gene lookup returns CDR1 MNHEY and CDR2 SVGAGI. The CDR3 protein is CASSWAGTGRTEAFF. Here the CDR3 DNA reads TGTGCCAGCAGTTGGGCCGGGACAGGGAGAACTGAAGCTTTCTTT.

The chain employs TRBV6-5 and TRBJ1-5; 9 bases line up with TRBD1. Germline CDR1 MNHEY, CDR2 SVGAGI. After removal of 11 bases from V and 6 bases from J, the junction contained 11 bases not matched to a gene. This CDR3 region has 14 residues. CDR3 amino acids: CASRPRQGGQPQHF. The CDR3 region has the DNA TGTGCCTCCAGGCCGAGACAGGGGGGTCAGCCCCAGCATTTT.

This clone has a handful of counts. The chain links TRBV5-8 to TRBJ2-2, with D possibly being TRBD2 (5 bases). The CDR3 totals 13 residues. Trimming removed 1 base at V and 7 bases at J, with 8 bases between. Germline V lookup: CDR1 SGHTS, CDR2 YDEGEE. CDR3 residues: CASSLQGGGELFF. The CDR3 nucleotides are TGTGCCAGCAGCTTGCAAGGAGGCGGGGAGCTGTTTTTT.

This sequence joins TRBV6-5 and TRBJ1-6, with a weak D call TRBD1 (5 bases). The CDR3 totals 15 residues. Per germline, CDR1 MNHEY and CDR2 SVGAGI. V lost 8 bases and J lost 8, with 19 bases in between. Written as DNA, the CDR3 is TGTGCCAGCTCAGTTAGGGCAGGGATGGATTCACCCCTCCACTTT. This sequence encodes CASSVRAGMDSPLHF.

The chain uses TRBV27 and TRBJ2-1; D not certain. There are 14 residues in the CDR3. V dropped 3 bases and J dropped 2 bases, with 8 bases sitting between them. In germline, CDR1 is MNHEY, CDR2 SMNVEV (reference sequence). Here the CDR3 DNA reads TGTGCCAGCAGTTTGTCCGGGCCCTACAATGAGCAGTTCTTC. Residues: CASSLSGPYNEQFF.

V gene TRBV27 combines with J gene TRBJ2-1; D may be TRBD2 (6 bases). This CDR3 contains 17 residues. Germline CDR1 is MNHEY and CDR2 is SMNVEV (reference sequence). V shed 5 bases and J shed 5 bases, with 22 bases lying between them. Here the CDR3 reads CASSPTRPRGNNNEQFF. As DNA, the CDR3 is TGTGCCAGCAGTCCCACGAGACCTCGCGGGAATAACAATGAGCAGTTCTTC.